What follows are 14 T cell receptor beta chains derived from one specimen sequenced in a study of T cell responses to AZD1222 COVID-19 vaccine listed by TCRdb under 2021. This specimen's time point label, interpreted: baseline before first vaccination. The library was built by means of the immunoSEQ multiplex PCR assay. In its TCRdb copy, this immuneACCESS table keeps in-frame sequences only and misses some clones. Where compared with another copy, unresolved V genes explain less than half of these, and the others have no known cause. This sample comprises some 94,000 clones, more than 80% of them detected only once. Of the sample, roughly an eighth is held by the ten largest clones. Sequencing used peripheral blood, obtained on day 0 of AZD1222 vaccination. The receptors derive from an adult in good health.

This rearrangement joins TRBV28 to TRBJ1-1; D not resolved. Germline CDR1 and CDR2: MDHEN and SYDVKM. The CDR3 loop spans 13 amino acids. With 1 base removed from V and 1 base from J, the gap between germline ends came to 4 bases. The CDR3: CASSLFSNTEAFF. In DNA form, the CDR3 reads TGTGCCAGCAGTTTATTTTCGAACACTGAAGCTTTCTTT.

The rearrangement links TRBV7-3 to TRBJ2-1, with 10 bases identical to TRBD1. The V gene end was trimmed by 8 bases and the J gene end by 3 bases; junction bases not matched to a gene: 1. CDR1 is SGHTA, CDR2 FQGTGA, per germline. The length of the CDR3 is 13 residues. DNA for the CDR3: TGTGCCAGCGGACAGGGGGGCTACAATGAGCAGTTCTTC. It yields the protein CASGQGGYNEQFF.

The rearrangement joins TRBV12-3 or TRBV12-4 to TRBJ2-5; D is uncertain. V was pared by 4 bases and J by 4 bases, with 7 bases between. The CDR3 extends over 12 amino acids. The CDR3 loop reads CASSSALETQYF. The CDR3 nucleotides are TGTGCCAGCAGTTCAGCCCTAGAGACCCAGTACTTC.

This chain uses TRBV2 with TRBJ2-4, with a weak D call TRBD1 (6 bases). V lost 2 bases, J lost 3 bases, and 14 bases lay in between. Germline CDR1 is SNHLY and CDR2 is FYNNEI. The CDR3 totals 16 residues. Here the CDR3 DNA reads TGTGCCAGCAGTGAAAATTGGACAGTAGACAAAAACATTCAGTACTTC. It is translated as CASSENWTVDKNIQYF.

CDR3 loop: CASSLVQGATNEKLFF. Written as DNA, the CDR3 is TGTGCCAGCAGCTTGGTCCAGGGGGCAACTAATGAAAAACTGTTTTTT. The chain is built from TRBV5-6 and TRBJ1-4, with 7 bases identical to TRBD1. In germline, CDR1 is SGHDT, CDR2 YYEEEE. The CDR3 has 16 residues. With V trimmed by 0 bases and J by 0 bases, 2 bases remained unmatched.

V is TRBV5-4 and J is TRBJ2-7; the match to TRBD2 covers 8 bases. The length of the CDR3 is 14 residues. Germline V gene sequence: CDR1 SGHNT, CDR2 YYREEE (reference sequence). Trimming cost V 4 bases and J 2 bases; bases outside gene matches: 5. CDR3 sequence: CASSASGPTYEQYF. CDR3 coding DNA: TGTGCCAGCAGCGCTAGCGGGCCAACCTACGAGCAGTACTTC.

J is TRBJ2-7 and V is TRBV10-3, with 13 bases identical to TRBD2. This CDR3 has 13 amino acids. V shed 4 bases, J shed 7 bases, and the junction held 1 base outside the gene matches. From germline, CDR1 is ENHRY and CDR2 SYGVKD. The CDR3 DNA is TGTGCCATCAGTGGGGGACTAGCGGGGGAGCAGTACTTC. It codes for CAISGGLAGEQYF.

This chain connects TRBV6-2 or TRBV6-3 to TRBJ1-5; possibly TRBD1 for D (6 bases). Germline values: CDR1 MNHEY, CDR2 SVGEGT. The length of the CDR3 is 16 residues. The V gene lost 6 bases and the J gene lost 2 bases, with 17 bases spanning the gap. Here the CDR3 reads CASSLQGTWGNQPQHF. CDR3 bases: TGTGCCAGCAGCTTGCAGGGGACTTGGGGCAATCAGCCCCAGCATTTT.

The rearrangement joins TRBV5-8 to TRBJ2-3; possibly TRBD1 for D (6 bases). The CDR3 totals 17 residues. Trimming took off 0 bases at V and 1 base at J, with 15 bases between the two ends. CDR1 and CDR2 from the germline V gene are SGHTS and YDEGEE. The DNA for the CDR3 is TGTGCCAGCAGCTTGGGGGGGCGGACAGCGCGCACAGATACGCAGTATTTT. It codes for CASSLGGRTARTDTQYF.

The CDR3 sequence: CASKWVPVGVSMSSNEQFF. The CDR3 bases are TGTGCCAGCAAATGGGTTCCTGTCGGGGTCTCGATGTCTTCCAATGAGCAGTTCTTC. The J gene is TRBJ2-1, the V gene TRBV21-1; TRBD2, the table's D call, was not compared with the DNA. TRBV21-1 is given as a pseudogene. This CDR3 has 19 amino acids.

This chain links TRBV5-1 with TRBJ2-7; D gene unclear. The CDR3 has 15 amino acids. V lost 3 bases, J lost 1 base, and 14 bases lay in between. CDR1 and CDR2 from the germline V gene are SGHRS and YFSETQ. The DNA of the CDR3 is TGCGCCAGCAGCTCCACCCCGGTCGGATCCTACGAGCAGTACTTC. Its translation: CASSSTPVGSYEQYF.

The chain couples TRBV4-3 to TRBJ2-5; TRBD1 is a possible D gene (5 bases). Germline CDR1 and CDR2: LGHNA and YSLEER. V was cut by 4 bases and J by 7 bases, with 16 bases left in between. The CDR3 is made up of 14 amino acids. CDR3 nucleotides: TGCGCCAGCAGCCCAGGACCAGGGTTGAGGACCCAGTACTTC. Protein sequence: CASSPGPGLRTQYF.

The chain joins TRBV15 to TRBJ2-6; D might be TRBD2 (6 bases). Germline V lookup: CDR1 LNHNV, CDR2 YYDKDF (reference sequence). This CDR3 spans 16 amino acids. V lost 7 bases and J 0 bases, leaving 13 bases between the germline ends. The CDR3 DNA sequence: TGTGCCACCACGGGACTGCGTCTCTCTGGGGCCAACGTCCTGACTTTC. This translates into CATTGLRLSGANVLTF.

This chain uses TRBV9 with TRBJ1-6; 7 bases are a match to TRBD1. This CDR3 spans 14 amino acids. V shed 0 bases, J shed 6 bases, and the junction held 0 bases outside the gene matches. Germline assignment: CDR1 SGDLS and CDR2 YYNGEE. The CDR3 loop is CASSVAGGNSPLHF. CDR3 DNA sequence: TGTGCCAGCAGCGTAGCAGGGGGTAATTCACCCCTCCACTTT. The variable domain in full, with the rest retrieved from reference TRBV9 and TRBJ1-6, is DSGVTQTPKHLITATGQRVTLRCSPRSGDLSVYWYQQSLDQGLQFLIQYYNGEERAKGNILERFSAQQFPDLHSELNLSSLELGDSALYFCASSVAGGNSPLHFGNGTRLTVT.